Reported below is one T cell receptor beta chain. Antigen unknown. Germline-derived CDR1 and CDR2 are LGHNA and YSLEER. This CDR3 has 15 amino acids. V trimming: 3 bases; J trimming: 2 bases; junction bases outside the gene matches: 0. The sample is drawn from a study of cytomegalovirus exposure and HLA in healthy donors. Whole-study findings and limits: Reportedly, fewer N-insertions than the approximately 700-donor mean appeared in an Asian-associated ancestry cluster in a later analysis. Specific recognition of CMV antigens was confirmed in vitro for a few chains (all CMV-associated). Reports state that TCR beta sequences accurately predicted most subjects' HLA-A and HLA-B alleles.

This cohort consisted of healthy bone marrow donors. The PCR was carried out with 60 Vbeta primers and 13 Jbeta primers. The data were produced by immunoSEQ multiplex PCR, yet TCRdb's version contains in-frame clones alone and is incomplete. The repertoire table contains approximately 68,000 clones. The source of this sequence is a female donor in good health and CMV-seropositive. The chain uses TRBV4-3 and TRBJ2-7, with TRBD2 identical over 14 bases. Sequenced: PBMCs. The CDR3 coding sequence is TGCGCCAGCAGCCAGGGACTAGCGGGGGCCTACGAGCAGTACTTC. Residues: CASSQGLAGAYEQYF.